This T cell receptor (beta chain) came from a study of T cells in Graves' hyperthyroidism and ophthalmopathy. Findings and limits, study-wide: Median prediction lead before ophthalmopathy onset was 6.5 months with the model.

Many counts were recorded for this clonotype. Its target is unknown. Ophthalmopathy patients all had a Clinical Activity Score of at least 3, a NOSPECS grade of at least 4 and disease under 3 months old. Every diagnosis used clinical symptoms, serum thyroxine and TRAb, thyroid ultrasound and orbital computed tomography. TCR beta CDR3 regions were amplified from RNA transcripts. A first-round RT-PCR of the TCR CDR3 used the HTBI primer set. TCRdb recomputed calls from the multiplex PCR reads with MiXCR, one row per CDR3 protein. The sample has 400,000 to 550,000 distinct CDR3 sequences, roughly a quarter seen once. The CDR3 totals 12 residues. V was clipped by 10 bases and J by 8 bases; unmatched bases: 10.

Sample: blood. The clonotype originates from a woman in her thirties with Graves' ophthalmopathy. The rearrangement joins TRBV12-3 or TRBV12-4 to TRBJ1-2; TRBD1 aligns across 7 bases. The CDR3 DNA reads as TGTGCCATACGCCTAGGGGGCTTAGGCTACACCTTC. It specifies CAIRLGGLGYTF.